The clone carrying this TCR beta chain showed up just once. Its specificity is not known. Mismatch with germline at one junction end may stem from a read error. CDR1 is SSHAT, CDR2 FNYEAQ, per germline (reference sequence). The CDR3 sequence is 14 residues long. Those patients who had chemo-refractory metastatic non-small-cell lung cancer were given focal radiation along with CTLA-4 blockade through ipilimumab. Some clones are missing from TCRdb's copy, which holds only in-frame ones; the method was immunoSEQ multiplex PCR. The data contain about 62,000 clones, 76% of them singletons. The sample is drawn from a study of radiotherapy plus CTLA-4 blockade in lung cancer. Study-wide background: For roughly 19% of patients, objective responses occurred, and about 30% had disease control. Study-level findings and limits: The best predictor of response was reported to be early blood T cell clone dynamics, with interferon-beta. After treatment with radiotherapy plus ipilimumab, TCR clones that came from the tumor expanded in blood.

Source: peripheral blood, taken from a patient treated with radiotherapy plus ipilimumab. The chain is built from TRBV7-7 and TRBJ2-2; D is unresolved. This sequence was found in a human donor with non-small cell lung cancer who had a complete response to radiotherapy plus ipilimumab. The CDR3 nucleotides are TGTGCTAGCAGCTTATACAGGAACACCGGGGAGCTGTTTTTT. Translated: CASSLYRNTGELFF.